The clone carrying this T cell receptor beta chain was counted a few times. Its antigen is undetermined. The data are from a study of blood T cells in healthy people across ages. Study results and limitations: PBMCs left unsorted prevented a conclusive naive versus antigen-experienced comparison.

A second PCR, run for roughly 7 to 12 cycles, used a sample-barcoded 5' primer plus a J-beta primer mix. A single record per CDR3 protein comes from TCRdb applying MiXCR to the 5' RACE reads. The sample records more than 500,000 distinct CDR3 sequences, approximately 27% being singletons. Germline V gives CDR1 DFQATT, CDR2 SNEGSKA (reference sequence). The CDR3 totals 13 residues. V was pared by 2 bases and J by 7 bases, with 11 bases between. The material sequenced was blood. The origin of this receptor is a woman in her 70s in good health. The rearrangement links TRBV20-1 to TRBJ1-4; D perhaps matches TRBD1 (6 bases). The DNA of the CDR3 is TGCAGTGCTAGACAGGGGAGACGTGAAAAACTGTTTTTT. It codes for CSARQGRREKLFF.